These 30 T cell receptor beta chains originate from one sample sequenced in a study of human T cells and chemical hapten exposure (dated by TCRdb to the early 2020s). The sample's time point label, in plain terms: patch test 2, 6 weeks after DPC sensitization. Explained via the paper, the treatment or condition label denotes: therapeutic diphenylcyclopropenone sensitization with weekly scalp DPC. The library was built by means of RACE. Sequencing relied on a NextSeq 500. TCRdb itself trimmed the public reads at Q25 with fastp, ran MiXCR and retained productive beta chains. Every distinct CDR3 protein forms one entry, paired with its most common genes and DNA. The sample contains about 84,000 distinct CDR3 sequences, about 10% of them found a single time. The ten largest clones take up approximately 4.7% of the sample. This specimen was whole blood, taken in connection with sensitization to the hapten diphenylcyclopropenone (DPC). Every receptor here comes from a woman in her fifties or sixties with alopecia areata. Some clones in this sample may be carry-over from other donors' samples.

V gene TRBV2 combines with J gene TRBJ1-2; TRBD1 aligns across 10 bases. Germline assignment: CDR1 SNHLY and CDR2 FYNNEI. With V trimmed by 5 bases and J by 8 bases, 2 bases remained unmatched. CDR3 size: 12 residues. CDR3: CASSTTGGGYTF. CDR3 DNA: TGTGCCAGCAGTACGACAGGGGGCGGCTACACCTTC. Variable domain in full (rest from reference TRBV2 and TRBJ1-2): EPEVTQTPSHQVTQMGQEVILRCVPISNHLYFYWYRQILGQKVEFLVSFYNNEISEKSEIFDDQFSVERPDGSNFTLKIRSTKLEDSAMYFCASSTTGGGYTFGSGTRLTVV.

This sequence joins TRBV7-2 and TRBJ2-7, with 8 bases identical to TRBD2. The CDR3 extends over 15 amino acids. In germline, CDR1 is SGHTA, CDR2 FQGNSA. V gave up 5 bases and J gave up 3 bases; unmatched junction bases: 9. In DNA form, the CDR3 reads TGTGCCAGCAGCCTGATTAGCGGGACGATCTACGAGCAGTACTTC. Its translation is CASSLISGTIYEQYF.

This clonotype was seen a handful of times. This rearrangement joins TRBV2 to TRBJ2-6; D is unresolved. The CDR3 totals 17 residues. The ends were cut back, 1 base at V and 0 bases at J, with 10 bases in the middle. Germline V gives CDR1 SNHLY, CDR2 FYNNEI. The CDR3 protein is CASSEESRNSGANVLTF. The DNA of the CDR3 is TGTGCCAGCAGTGAAGAGTCTCGCAACTCTGGGGCCAACGTCCTGACTTTC.

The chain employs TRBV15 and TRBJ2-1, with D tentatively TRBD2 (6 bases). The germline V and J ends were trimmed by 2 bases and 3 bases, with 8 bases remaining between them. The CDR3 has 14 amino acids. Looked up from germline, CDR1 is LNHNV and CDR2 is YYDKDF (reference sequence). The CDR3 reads CATSRQTSYNEQFF. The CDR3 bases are TGTGCCACCAGCAGACAGACTAGCTACAATGAGCAGTTCTTC. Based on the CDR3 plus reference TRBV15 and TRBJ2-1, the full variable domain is DAMVIQNPRYQVTQFGKPVTLSCSQTLNHNVMYWYQQKSSQAPKLLFHYYDKDFNNEADTPDNFQSRRPNTSFCFLDIRSPGLGDTAMYLCATSRQTSYNEQFFGPGTRLTVL.

The CDR3 region is CASTPGASYEQYF. DNA of the CDR3: TGTGCCAGCACCCCTGGGGCGTCCTACGAGCAGTACTTC. The chain recombines TRBV12-3 or TRBV12-4 with TRBJ2-7, with D perhaps TRBD1 (5 bases). CDR3 length: 13 amino acids. V was shortened by 7 bases and J by 1 base, with 11 bases between the two germline ends.

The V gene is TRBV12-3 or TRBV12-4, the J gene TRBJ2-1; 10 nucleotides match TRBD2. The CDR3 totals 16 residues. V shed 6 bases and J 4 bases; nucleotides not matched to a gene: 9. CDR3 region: CASSLEGLAIYNEQFF. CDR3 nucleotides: TGTGCCAGCAGCCTCGAGGGACTAGCGATATACAATGAGCAGTTCTTC.

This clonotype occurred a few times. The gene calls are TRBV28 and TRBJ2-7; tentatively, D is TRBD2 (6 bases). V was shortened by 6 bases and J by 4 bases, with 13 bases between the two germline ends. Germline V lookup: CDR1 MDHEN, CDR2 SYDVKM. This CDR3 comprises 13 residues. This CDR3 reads CASSEPRGYEQYF. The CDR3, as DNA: TGTGCCAGCAGCGAGCCTCGGGGGTACGAGCAGTACTTC.

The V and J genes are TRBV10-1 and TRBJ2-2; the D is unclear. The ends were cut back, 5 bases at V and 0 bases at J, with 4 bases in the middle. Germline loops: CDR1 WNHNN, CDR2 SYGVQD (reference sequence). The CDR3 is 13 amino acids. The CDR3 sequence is CASSKTNTGELFF. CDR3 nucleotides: TGCGCCAGCAGTAAAACGAACACCGGGGAGCTGTTTTTT.

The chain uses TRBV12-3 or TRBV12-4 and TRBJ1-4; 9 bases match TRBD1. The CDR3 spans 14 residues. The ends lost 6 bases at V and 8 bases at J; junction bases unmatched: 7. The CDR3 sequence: CASRPNRGQEKLFF. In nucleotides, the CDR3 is TGTGCCAGCAGACCCAACAGGGGGCAAGAAAAACTGTTTTTT.

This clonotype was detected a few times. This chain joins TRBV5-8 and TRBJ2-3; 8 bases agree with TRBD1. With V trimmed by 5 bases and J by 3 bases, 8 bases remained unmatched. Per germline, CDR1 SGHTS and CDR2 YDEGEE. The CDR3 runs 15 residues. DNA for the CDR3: TGTGCCAGCAGTTTTGACAGGGGCAGTACAGATACGCAGTATTTT. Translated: CASSFDRGSTDTQYF.

Here the CDR3 DNA reads TGTGCCAGCAGACCCAAGGGGGCAGGGAGTGAAGCTTTCTTT. It yields the protein CASRPKGAGSEAFF. The chain joins TRBV12-3 or TRBV12-4 to TRBJ1-1, with 7 nucleotides matching TRBD1. Trimming took 6 bases from V and 7 from J; bases not matched to a gene: 11. This CDR3 contains 14 residues.

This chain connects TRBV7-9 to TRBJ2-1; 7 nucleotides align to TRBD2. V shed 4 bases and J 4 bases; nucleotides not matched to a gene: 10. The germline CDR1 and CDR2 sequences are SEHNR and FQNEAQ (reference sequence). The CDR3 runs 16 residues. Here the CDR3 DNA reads TGTGCCAGCAGCTCCCCTAGTGGGAGGGAGTACAATGAGCAGTTCTTC. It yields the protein CASSSPSGREYNEQFF.

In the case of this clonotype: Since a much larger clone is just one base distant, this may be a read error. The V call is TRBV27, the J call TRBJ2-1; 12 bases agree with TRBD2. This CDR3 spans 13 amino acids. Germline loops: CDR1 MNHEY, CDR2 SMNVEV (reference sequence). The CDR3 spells CVSRLAGELEQFF. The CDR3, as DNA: TGTGTCAGCAGACTAGCGGGAGAGCTGGAGCAGTTCTTC.

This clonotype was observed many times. This chain's CDR3 is CASRKRGFSYEQYF. In DNA, the CDR3 is TGTGCCAGCAGGAAGAGGGGATTCTCCTACGAGCAGTACTTC. The rearrangement uses TRBV12-3 or TRBV12-4 and TRBJ2-7; D could derive from TRBD1 or TRBD2 (5 bases each). V lost 6 bases, J lost 0 bases, and 12 bases lay in between. The CDR3 contains 14 residues.

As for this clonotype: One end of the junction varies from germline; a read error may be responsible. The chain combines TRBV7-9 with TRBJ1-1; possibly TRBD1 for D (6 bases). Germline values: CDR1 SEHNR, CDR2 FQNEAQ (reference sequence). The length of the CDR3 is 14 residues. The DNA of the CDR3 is TGTGCCAGCAGCTTAGGGGACATCAACACTGAAGCTTCCTTT. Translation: CASSLGDINTEASF.

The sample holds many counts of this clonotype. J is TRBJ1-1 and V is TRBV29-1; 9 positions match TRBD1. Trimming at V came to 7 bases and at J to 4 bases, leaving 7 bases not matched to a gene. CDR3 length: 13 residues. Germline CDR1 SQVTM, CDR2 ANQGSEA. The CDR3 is CSAQTGGGTEAFF. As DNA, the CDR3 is TGCAGCGCACAGACAGGGGGGGGCACTGAAGCTTTCTTT.

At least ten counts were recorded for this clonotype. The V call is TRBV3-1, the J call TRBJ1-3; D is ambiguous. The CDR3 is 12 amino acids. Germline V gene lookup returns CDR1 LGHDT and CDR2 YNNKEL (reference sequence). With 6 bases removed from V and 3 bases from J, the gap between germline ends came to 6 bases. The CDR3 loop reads CASRANGNTIYF. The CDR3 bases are TGTGCCAGCAGGGCTAATGGAAACACCATATATTTT.

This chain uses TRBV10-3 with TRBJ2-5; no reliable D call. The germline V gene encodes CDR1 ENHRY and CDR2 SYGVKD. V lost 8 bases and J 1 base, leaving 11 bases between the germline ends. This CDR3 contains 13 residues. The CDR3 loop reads CAIAWSSQETQYF. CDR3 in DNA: TGTGCCATCGCCTGGTCGTCCCAAGAGACCCAGTACTTC.

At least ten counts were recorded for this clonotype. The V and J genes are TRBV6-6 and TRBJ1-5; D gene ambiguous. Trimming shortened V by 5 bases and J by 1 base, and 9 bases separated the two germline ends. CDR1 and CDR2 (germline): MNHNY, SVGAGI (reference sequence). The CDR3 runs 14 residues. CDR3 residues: CASSTRDSNQPQHF. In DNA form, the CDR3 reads TGTGCCAGCAGTACTCGCGACAGCAATCAGCCCCAGCATTTT.

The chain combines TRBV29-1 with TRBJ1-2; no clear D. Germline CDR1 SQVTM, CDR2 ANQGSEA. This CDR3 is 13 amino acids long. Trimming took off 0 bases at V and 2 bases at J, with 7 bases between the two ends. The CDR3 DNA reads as TGCAGCGTTGAAGAGGCCAGCAACTATGGCTACACCTTC. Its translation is CSVEEASNYGYTF. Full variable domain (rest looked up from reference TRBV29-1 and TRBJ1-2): SAVISQKPSRDICQRGTSLTIQCQVDSQVTMMFWYRQQPGQSLTLIATANQGSEATYESGFVIDKFPISRPNLTFSTLTVSNMSPEDSSIYLCSVEEASNYGYTFGSGTRLTVV.

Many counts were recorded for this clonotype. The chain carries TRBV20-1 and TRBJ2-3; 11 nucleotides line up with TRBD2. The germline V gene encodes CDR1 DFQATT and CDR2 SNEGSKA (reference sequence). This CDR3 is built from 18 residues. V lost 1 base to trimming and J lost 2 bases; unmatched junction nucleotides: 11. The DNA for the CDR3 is TGCAGTGCTAGAGGGGGACTAGCGGATTCCACATCCACAGATACGCAGTATTTT. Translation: CSARGGLADSTSTDTQYF.

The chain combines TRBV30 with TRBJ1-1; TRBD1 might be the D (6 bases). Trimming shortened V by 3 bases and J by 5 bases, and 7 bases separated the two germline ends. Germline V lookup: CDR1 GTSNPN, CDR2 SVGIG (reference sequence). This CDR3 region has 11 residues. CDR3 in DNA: TGTGCCTGGAGCGGACAGACTGAAGCTTTCTTT. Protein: CAWSGQTEAFF.

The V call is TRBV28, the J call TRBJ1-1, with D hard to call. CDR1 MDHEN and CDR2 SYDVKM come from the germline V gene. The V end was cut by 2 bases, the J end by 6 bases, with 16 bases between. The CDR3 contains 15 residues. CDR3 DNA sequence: TGTGCCAGCAGTTTAAACCCCCCCCAAGGCGCTGAAGCTTTCTTT. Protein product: CASSLNPPQGAEAFF.

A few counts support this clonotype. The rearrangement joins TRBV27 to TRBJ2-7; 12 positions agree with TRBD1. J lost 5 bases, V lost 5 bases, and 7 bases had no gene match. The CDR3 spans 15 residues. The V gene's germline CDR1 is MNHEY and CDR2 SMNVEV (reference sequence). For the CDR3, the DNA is TGTGCCAGCAGTGACGGGACAGGGGGCTTCAACGAGCAGTACTTC. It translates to CASSDGTGGFNEQYF.

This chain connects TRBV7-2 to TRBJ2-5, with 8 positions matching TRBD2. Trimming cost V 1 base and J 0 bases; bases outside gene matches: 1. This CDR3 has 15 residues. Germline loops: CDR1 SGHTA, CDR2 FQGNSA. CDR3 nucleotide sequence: TGTGCCAGCAGCTTAGTTAGCGGGGACCAAGAGACCCAGTACTTC. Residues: CASSLVSGDQETQYF.

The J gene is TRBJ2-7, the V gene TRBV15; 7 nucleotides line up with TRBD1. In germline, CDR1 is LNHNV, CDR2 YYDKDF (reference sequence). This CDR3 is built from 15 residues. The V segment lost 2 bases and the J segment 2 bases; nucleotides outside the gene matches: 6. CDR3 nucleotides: TGTGCCACCAGCAGAAGCCGGGACAGTCCCTACGAGCAGTACTTC. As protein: CATSRSRDSPYEQYF.

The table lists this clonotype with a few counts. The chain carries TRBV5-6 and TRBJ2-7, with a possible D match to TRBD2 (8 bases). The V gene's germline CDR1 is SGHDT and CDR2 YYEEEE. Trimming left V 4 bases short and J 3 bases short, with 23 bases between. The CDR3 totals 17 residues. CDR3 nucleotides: TGTGCCAGCAGCCGCCGACAGGGAACTAGCGGTTACTACGAGCAGTACTTC. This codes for CASSRRQGTSGYYEQYF.

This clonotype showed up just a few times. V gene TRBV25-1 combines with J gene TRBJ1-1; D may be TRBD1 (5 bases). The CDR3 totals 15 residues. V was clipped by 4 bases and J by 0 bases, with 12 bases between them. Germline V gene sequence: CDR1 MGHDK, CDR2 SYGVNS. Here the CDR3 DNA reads TGTGCCAGCAGTGCCGGGGGGAACTTGAACACTGAAGCTTTCTTT. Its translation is CASSAGGNLNTEAFF.

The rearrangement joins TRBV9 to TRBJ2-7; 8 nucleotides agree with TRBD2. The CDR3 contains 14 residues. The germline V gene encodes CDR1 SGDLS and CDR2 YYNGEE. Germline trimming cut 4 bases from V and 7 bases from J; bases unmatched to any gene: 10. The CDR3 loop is CASSSGLVSGEQYF. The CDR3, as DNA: TGTGCCAGCAGCTCGGGACTAGTTTCGGGTGAGCAGTACTTC.

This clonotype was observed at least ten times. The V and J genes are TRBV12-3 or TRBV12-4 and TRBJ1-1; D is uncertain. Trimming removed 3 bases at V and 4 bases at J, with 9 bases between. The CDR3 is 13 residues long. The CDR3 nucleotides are TGTGCCAGCAGTTTTAACAGAGGCACTGAAGCTTTCTTT. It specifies CASSFNRGTEAFF.